The 28 T cell receptor beta chains below all came from one sample that was sequenced in a study of T cell responses to AZD1222 COVID-19 vaccine. TCRdb's copy holds only in-frame clones and misses some; the assay was immunoSEQ multiplex PCR. Here the sample spans about 120,000 clones, roughly 89% being singletons. Sequenced material: peripheral blood, taken on day 0 of AZD1222 vaccination. Receptors were obtained from an adult in good health.

The chain couples TRBV6-5 to TRBJ2-3; 9 nucleotides agree with TRBD1. Germline CDR1 reads MNHEY; CDR2 reads SVGAGI. CDR3 length equals 15 residues. V trimming: 4 bases; J trimming: 4 bases; junction bases outside the gene matches: 6. DNA of the CDR3: TGTGCCAGCAGTTCTCCGGGACAGGGACCAGATACGCAGTATTTT. Translation gives CASSSPGQGPDTQYF.

This chain uses TRBV27 with TRBJ2-5; D tentatively fits TRBD1 or TRBD2 (6 bases each). The CDR3 extends over 15 amino acids. V gave up 7 bases and J gave up 1 base, with 16 bases separating them. Germline V gene sequence: CDR1 MNHEY, CDR2 SMNVEV (reference sequence). DNA of the CDR3: TGTGCCAGCACCCCGAGGAGGGGGGCCCAAGAGACCCAGTACTTC. This sequence encodes CASTPRRGAQETQYF.

This chain connects TRBV10-2 to TRBJ2-7; possibly TRBD1 or TRBD2 for D (5 bases each). With 4 bases removed from V and 3 bases from J, the gap between germline ends came to 10 bases. The germline V gene encodes CDR1 WSHSY and CDR2 SAAADI. This CDR3 comprises 13 residues. The CDR3 DNA reads TGCGCCAGCAGTGGTGGGGGTCGCTACGAGCAGTACTTC. Protein product: CASSGGGRYEQYF.

This clone appeared a single time. The CDR3 reads CASTGDSSYNEQFF. CDR3 nucleotide sequence: TGTGCCAGCACCGGGGACAGCTCCTACAATGAGCAGTTCTTC. The chain combines TRBV2 with TRBJ2-1; 7 bases line up with TRBD1. This CDR3 is 14 amino acids long. With V trimmed by 7 bases and J by 0 bases, 3 bases remained unmatched. Germline V gives CDR1 SNHLY, CDR2 FYNNEI.

The V and J genes are TRBV11-1 and TRBJ1-2; unclear D gene. The germline V gene has CDR1 SGHAT and CDR2 FQDESV (reference sequence). This CDR3 is built from 15 residues. V was trimmed by 5 bases and J by 2 bases, leaving 15 bases between them. The CDR3 DNA is TGTGCCAGCAGCCTTACTGAGGGCGGGAACTATGGCTACACCTTC. Its protein product is CASSLTEGGNYGYTF.

The V and J genes are TRBV28 and TRBJ1-1; D remains unclear. The CDR3 length is 11 residues. Trimming pared 8 bases from V and 1 base from J, leaving 5 bases between. Germline CDR1 MDHEN, CDR2 SYDVKM. The CDR3: CASSGNTEAFF. CDR3 bases: TGTGCCAGCTCAGGGAACACTGAAGCTTTCTTT.

This chain joins TRBV19 and TRBJ1-1, with 9 bases that match TRBD1. The germline V gene encodes CDR1 LNHDA and CDR2 SQIVND (reference sequence). After removal of 6 bases from V and 2 bases from J, the junction contained 4 bases not matched to a gene. The CDR3 length is 14 residues. The DNA of the CDR3 is TGTGCCAGTAGCGGGACAGGGACCAACACTGAAGCTTTCTTT. It is translated as CASSGTGTNTEAFF.

The chain combines TRBV2 with TRBJ1-2, with 9 bases that match TRBD1. V was clipped by 7 bases and J by 7 bases; unmatched bases: 10. Germline loops: CDR1 SNHLY, CDR2 FYNNEI. CDR3 length: 14 residues. The CDR3 is CASTITGGRAGYTF. The CDR3 DNA is TGTGCCAGCACCATAACAGGGGGCAGGGCTGGCTACACCTTC.

On this clone: The sample has other DNA sequences that encode this CDR3 too. This chain uses TRBV28 with TRBJ1-2; D gene ambiguous. V was cut by 3 bases and J by 2 bases, with 10 bases left in between. The CDR3 totals 14 residues. Germline CDR1 and CDR2: MDHEN and SYDVKM. Here the CDR3 reads CASSLPQENYGYTF. CDR3 nucleotides: TGTGCCAGCAGTTTGCCCCAGGAGAACTATGGCTACACCTTC.

The V call is TRBV7-6, the J call TRBJ1-1, with 9 bases identical to TRBD1. With V trimmed by 1 base and J by 0 bases, 9 bases remained unmatched. The CDR3 loop spans 18 amino acids. CDR1 SGHVS and CDR2 FNYEAQ come from the germline V gene. The CDR3 here is CASSLVGAGTGMNTEAFF. CDR3 DNA: TGTGCCAGCAGCTTAGTAGGAGCCGGGACAGGGATGAACACTGAAGCTTTCTTT.

The V gene is TRBV5-4, the J gene TRBJ2-5; possible D gene TRBD1, 6 bases. The V gene's germline CDR1 is SGHNT and CDR2 YYREEE (reference sequence). The CDR3 contains 15 residues. V lost 2 bases and J lost 3, with 14 bases in between. In DNA form, the CDR3 reads TGTGCCAGCAGCTTTCCCGGCAGGGGAGAAGAGACCCAGTACTTC. Its protein is CASSFPGRGEETQYF.

The rearrangement links TRBV7-8 to TRBJ1-2; 9 bases map to TRBD1. There are 17 residues in the CDR3. Germline CDR1 is SGHVS and CDR2 is FQNEAQ. The ends lost 4 bases at V and 5 bases at J; junction bases unmatched: 14. The CDR3 loop is CASSSPPGQGVGYGYTF. As DNA, the CDR3 is TGTGCCAGCAGCTCGCCCCCGGGACAGGGAGTAGGTTATGGCTACACCTTC. The entire variable domain, with the rest obtained from reference TRBV7-8 and TRBJ1-2, is as follows: GAGVSQSPRYKVAKRGQDVALRCDPISGHVSLFWYQQALGQGPEFLTYFQNEAQLDKSGLPSDRFFAERPEGSVSTLKIQRTQQEDSAVYLCASSSPPGQGVGYGYTFGSGTRLTVV.

The chain is built from TRBV30 and TRBJ1-5; possible D gene TRBD1, 6 bases. The CDR3 totals 14 residues. Germline V gene data show CDR1 as GTSNPN and CDR2 as SVGIG (reference sequence). Deletions cut 1 base from V and 5 bases from J, with 12 bases between. DNA of the CDR3: TGTGCCTGGAGTGCAGGGGATTACTATCAGCCCCAGCATTTT. Translated, it gives CAWSAGDYYQPQHF.

This chain joins TRBV12-3 or TRBV12-4 and TRBJ1-1; D not resolved. This CDR3 has 11 residues. V lost 3 bases and J lost 8, with 7 bases in between. CDR3 sequence: CASSFIGEAFF. The DNA of the CDR3 is TGTGCCAGCAGTTTCATAGGGGAAGCTTTCTTT.

The chain uses TRBV6-5 and TRBJ2-3, with D perhaps TRBD1 (5 bases). Germline V gene data show CDR1 as MNHEY and CDR2 as SVGAGI. With 6 bases removed from V and 6 bases from J, the gap between germline ends came to 19 bases. This CDR3 contains 15 residues. Here the CDR3 reads CASSQPRGPMDTQYF. In nucleotides, the CDR3 is TGTGCCAGCAGCCAACCAAGGGGCCCGATGGATACGCAGTATTTT.

The chain is built from TRBV6-5 and TRBJ1-3, with D uncertain. CDR1 and CDR2 (germline): MNHEY, SVGAGI. V lost 9 bases and J 4 bases, leaving 7 bases between the germline ends. The CDR3 contains 11 residues. The CDR3: CASMRGNTIYF. In DNA form, the CDR3 reads TGTGCCAGTATGCGAGGAAACACCATATATTTT.

In this sample, this clone turned up once. The V call is TRBV12-3 or TRBV12-4, the J call TRBJ1-1, with D possibly matching TRBD1 (6 bases). The V end lost 8 bases, the J end lost 8 bases, and 15 bases lay between the germline ends. The CDR3 extends over 12 amino acids. This chain's CDR3 is CASSLEQGEAFF. DNA of the CDR3: TGTGCCAGCTCTCTTGAACAGGGAGAAGCTTTCTTT.

This clone was observed once. The gene calls are TRBV9 and TRBJ1-4; TRBD1 is a possible D gene (5 bases). CDR3 length equals 15 residues. Germline V CDR1 and CDR2: SGDLS, YYNGEE. Trimming pared 0 bases from V and 8 bases from J, leaving 14 bases between. CDR3 DNA sequence: TGTGCCAGCAGCGTAGGTACGCAGGGACGGGAAAAACTGTTTTTT. Translated: CASSVGTQGREKLFF. The variable domain in full, completed from reference TRBV9 and TRBJ1-4, reads DSGVTQTPKHLITATGQRVTLRCSPRSGDLSVYWYQQSLDQGLQFLIQYYNGEERAKGNILERFSAQQFPDLHSELNLSSLELGDSALYFCASSVGTQGREKLFFGSGTQLSVL.

The CDR3, as DNA: TGCGCCAGCGGGGGGAACTCTGGAAACACCATATATTTT. It codes for CASGGNSGNTIYF. V is TRBV10-2 and J is TRBJ1-3, with D possibly being TRBD1 (5 bases). The V gene's germline CDR1 is WSHSY and CDR2 SAAADI. The CDR3 runs 13 residues. The V gene lost 8 bases and the J gene lost 0 bases, with 8 bases spanning the gap.

This chain links TRBV27 with TRBJ1-6; 7 nucleotides align to TRBD1. Trimming at V came to 5 bases and at J to 7 bases, leaving 5 bases not matched to a gene. This CDR3 region has 14 residues. Germline V CDR1 and CDR2: MNHEY, SMNVEV (reference sequence). The DNA of the CDR3 is TGTGCCAGCAGTAGCAGGGGGAGGAATTCACCCCTCCACTTT. Translating it yields CASSSRGRNSPLHF.

The chain recombines TRBV9 with TRBJ2-7; 10 bases line up with TRBD2. This CDR3 contains 16 residues. Germline-derived CDR1 and CDR2 are SGDLS and YYNGEE. V dropped 0 bases and J dropped 3; count of bases not matched to a gene: 6. CDR3 coding DNA: TGTGCCAGCAGCGTAGGGTCAGCGGGAGGGTTCTACGAGCAGTACTTC. Its translation is CASSVGSAGGFYEQYF.

The V gene is TRBV28, the J gene TRBJ2-2, with 9 bases identical to TRBD1. Trimming at V came to 6 bases and at J to 5 bases, leaving 13 bases not matched to a gene. Germline-derived CDR1 and CDR2 are MDHEN and SYDVKM. The CDR3 sequence is 17 residues long. CDR3 amino acids: CASSWAAGTGRTGELFF. Written as DNA, the CDR3 is TGTGCCAGCAGCTGGGCCGCCGGGACAGGGCGAACCGGGGAGCTGTTTTTT.

The chain has TRBV7-3 and TRBJ1-2; 9 nucleotides line up with TRBD1. CDR1 is SGHTA, CDR2 FQGTGA, per germline. The CDR3 extends over 15 amino acids. The V segment lost 5 bases and the J segment 8 bases; nucleotides outside the gene matches: 12. The CDR3 region is CASSPTGGQSIGYTF. CDR3 DNA: TGTGCCAGCAGCCCCACAGGGGGCCAGAGTATCGGCTACACCTTC.

The chain uses TRBV30 and TRBJ1-1; possible D gene TRBD1, 6 bases. Germline V gives CDR1 GTSNPN, CDR2 SVGIG (reference sequence). This CDR3 has 12 residues. Trimming pared 0 bases from V and 11 bases from J, leaving 13 bases between. CDR3 in DNA: TGTGCCTGGAGTGTACAGGGAGTGTGGGCTTTCTTT. Its translation is CAWSVQGVWAFF.

The chain recombines TRBV20-1 with TRBJ2-7; 9 nucleotides agree with TRBD2. The CDR3 extends over 16 amino acids. CDR1 and CDR2 (germline): DFQATT, SNEGSKA (reference sequence). The V segment lost 3 bases and the J segment 4 bases; nucleotides outside the gene matches: 13. The CDR3 nucleotides are TGCAGTGCTAGTTCTGCGGGGGGGCTTATATCTTACGAGCAGTACTTC. This codes for CSASSAGGLISYEQYF.

The chain uses TRBV19 and TRBJ1-1; tentatively, D is TRBD1 (5 bases). Per the germline V gene, CDR1 is LNHDA and CDR2 is SQIVND (reference sequence). V lost 6 bases and J lost 2, with 13 bases in between. This CDR3 region has 14 residues. CDR3 loop: CASSRTTANTEAFF. The CDR3 DNA is TGTGCCAGTAGCAGAACGACAGCTAACACTGAAGCTTTCTTT.

This clone appeared once. V and J are TRBV9 and TRBJ2-1; D ambiguous. Trimming took off 0 bases at V and 0 bases at J, with 7 bases between the two ends. The germline V gene has CDR1 SGDLS and CDR2 YYNGEE. The CDR3 covers 15 residues. CDR3 sequence (DNA): TGTGCCAGCAGCGTAGTTCCGGACTCCTACAATGAGCAGTTCTTC. The encoded protein is CASSVVPDSYNEQFF.

This chain connects TRBV5-1 to TRBJ1-6; D unclear. The length of the CDR3 is 16 residues. The germline V gene has CDR1 SGHRS and CDR2 YFSETQ. V gave up 5 bases and J gave up 0 bases, with 12 bases separating them. The CDR3 reads CASSSGLSSYNSPLHF. For the CDR3, the DNA is TGCGCCAGCAGTTCCGGGCTAAGCTCCTATAATTCACCCCTCCACTTT.